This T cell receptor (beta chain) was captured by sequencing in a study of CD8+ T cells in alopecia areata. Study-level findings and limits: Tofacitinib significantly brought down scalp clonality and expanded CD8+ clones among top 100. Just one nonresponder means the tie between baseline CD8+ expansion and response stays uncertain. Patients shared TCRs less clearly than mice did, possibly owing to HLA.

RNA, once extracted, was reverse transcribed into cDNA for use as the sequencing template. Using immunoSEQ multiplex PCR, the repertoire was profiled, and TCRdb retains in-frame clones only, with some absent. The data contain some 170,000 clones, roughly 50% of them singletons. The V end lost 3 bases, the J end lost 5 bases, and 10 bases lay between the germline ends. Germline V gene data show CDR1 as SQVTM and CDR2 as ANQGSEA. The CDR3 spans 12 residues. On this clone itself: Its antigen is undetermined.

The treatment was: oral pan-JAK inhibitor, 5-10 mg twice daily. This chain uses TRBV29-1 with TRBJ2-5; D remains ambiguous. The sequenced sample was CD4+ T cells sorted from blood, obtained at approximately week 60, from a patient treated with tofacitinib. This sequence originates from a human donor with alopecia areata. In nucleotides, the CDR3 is TGCAGCGTTGATTTTGGGCGGGAGACCCAGTACTTC. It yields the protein CSVDFGRETQYF. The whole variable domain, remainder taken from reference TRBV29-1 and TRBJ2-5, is SAVISQKPSRDICQRGTSLTIQCQVDSQVTMMFWYRQQPGQSLTLIATANQGSEATYESGFVIDKFPISRPNLTFSTLTVSNMSPEDSSIYLCSVDFGRETQYFGPGTRLLVL.